This entry is about one TCR beta chain. At one end, the junction sequence differs from germline, possibly due to a read error. Germline values: CDR1 DFQATT, CDR2 SNEGSKA (reference sequence). There are 17 residues in the CDR3. The sample comes from a study of blood T cells in healthy people across ages. Alongside a J-beta primer mix, a sample-barcoded 5' primer served in a second PCR lasting about 7 to 11 cycles. TCRdb itself ran the 5' RACE reads through MiXCR, one entry per CDR3 protein. The repertoire consists of 1.5 million to 2 million distinct CDR3 sequences, with 40% to 55% occurring once and the leading ten covering roughly 2%.

The origin of this receptor is a woman aged 40 to 55 in good health. The specimen sequenced was blood. V usage is TRBV20-1 and J usage is TRBJ2-1; no clear D. CDR3 DNA: TGTAGTGCTTTGGGTCTCCCCCCTCTCCTGTCCTACAATGAGCAGTTCTTC. Residues: CSALGLPPLLSYNEQFF.